A selection of T cell receptor beta chains follows, all from one sample in a study of T-cell reconstitution after alpha-beta-depleted transplantation in children. TCRdb reprocessed the PCR reads with MiXCR, giving one entry per CDR3 protein. This sample has around 240,000 distinct CDR3 sequences, with about 9.6% found just once. The input for sequencing was PBMCs from the stem cell graft donor, taken from the stem cell graft. The receptors shown here come from a human donor who donated a stem cell graft to a child with SCID. Both conserved end residues are part of each CDR3. A D gene is named only where the DNA matches it firmly. Clone size is not always given. Where it is, it says once, few, many or a class for expanded clones.

abundance	j_gene	v_gene	d_gene	CDR3nt	CDR3aa
many	TRBJ1-5	TRBV20-1	-	TGCAGTGCTAGAGATCACAGGGGCAATCAGCCCCAGCATTTT	CSARDHRGNQPQHF
many	TRBJ1-2	TRBV5-1	TRBD1	TGCGCCAGCAGCCCGACACGACCGGGACAGGGAGTCCACGGCTACACCTTC	CASSPTRPGQGVHGYTF
many	TRBJ2-7	TRBV3-1	TRBD1	TGTGCCAGCGCGACAGGGACCCACGAGCAGTACTTC	CASATGTHEQYF
many	TRBJ2-3	TRBV5-5	TRBD2	TGTGCCAGCAGCTTGTCCCAGGGAGGGGCGCAGTATTTT	CASSLSQGGAQYF
-	TRBJ1-2	TRBV2	-	TGTGCCAGCAGTGAAGGGGCAGTCTATGGCGACACCTTC	CASSEGAVYGDTF
many	TRBJ1-5	TRBV27	-	TGTGCCAGCAGTCCACGGGACGGGAATCAGCCCCAGCATTTT	CASSPRDGNQPQHF
many	TRBJ1-1	TRBV20-1	-	TGCAGTGCTAGCCCAGGTACTCACACTGAAGCTTTCTTT	CSASPGTHTEAFF
many	TRBJ1-1	TRBV7-3	-	TGTGCCAGCAGCGCCATGGGAACTCACGGGGAATTGAACACTGAAGCTTTCTTT	CASSAMGTHGELNTEAFF
many	TRBJ2-4	TRBV28	-	TGTGCCAGCAGTTTATCAGAGCTAGCCAAAAACATTCAGTACTTC	CASSLSELAKNIQYF
many	TRBJ1-4	TRBV9	-	TGTGCCAGCAGCCCAGGTAAAACCGACAGGTTGGGCGAAAAACTGTTTTTT	CASSPGKTDRLGEKLFF
many	TRBJ2-7	TRBV3-1	-	TGTGCCAGCAGCCAAGATGTCCGATGGCAGTACTTC	CASSQDVRWQYF
few	TRBJ2-7	TRBV5-1	-	TGCGCCAGCAGCTCCGGCGGGGTTGGGACCTACGAGCAGTACTTC	CASSSGGVGTYEQYF
many	TRBJ2-7	TRBV7-2	TRBD2	TGTGCCAGCAGCTTAGCTTTAGGGGAGGGCGAGCAGTACTTC	CASSLALGEGEQYF
many	TRBJ1-3	TRBV7-3	-	TGTGCCAGCAGCTTGACCGGACAGATGGGAAACACCATATATTTT	CASSLTGQMGNTIYF
many	TRBJ1-1	TRBV9	-	TGTGCCAGCAGCGCAACCGCGGGGGCTGAAGCTTTCTTT	CASSATAGAEAFF
many	TRBJ1-2	TRBV5-1	-	TGCGCCAGCAGCGGGAACCTTGGGGGCCGGGGCTACACCTTC	CASSGNLGGRGYTF
many	TRBJ2-2	TRBV10-3	TRBD2	TGTGCCATCAGTGAGAGACTTCTAGCGGGGGGGCCGTCTACCGGGGAGCTGTTTTTT	CAISERLLAGGPSTGELFF
many	TRBJ1-1	TRBV27	-	TGTGCCAGCAGTTCTCCGGGTGCAATCACTGAAGCTTTCTTT	CASSSPGAITEAFF
many	TRBJ2-1	TRBV7-2	TRBD2	TGTGCCAGCAGCTTAGCGGCTAGCGGGGGCCACTCCTACAATGAGCAGTTCTTC	CASSLAASGGHSYNEQFF
many	TRBJ1-4	TRBV5-1	-	TGCGCCAGTACCCTAGAGGGTCTCCGGGATGAAAAACTGTTTTTT	CASTLEGLRDEKLFF
-	TRBJ2-3	TRBV5-1	-	TGCGCCAGCAGCCTCATGGGAGATCCGATCGCTAGCACAGATACGCAGTATTTT	CASSLMGDPIASTDTQYF
-	TRBJ1-2	TRBV7-9	TRBD1	TGTGCCAGCAGCTCCCGGGACAGGCCTAACTATGGCTACACCTTC	CASSSRDRPNYGYTF
many	TRBJ2-7	TRBV5-1	TRBD2	TGCGCCAGCAGCTTCCGGGAGGCCTCCTACGAGCAGTACTTC	CASSFREASYEQYF
many	TRBJ2-3	TRBV21-1	-	TGTGCCAGCAGCAAAGTCGGGGTGCGGGGGGGCACAGATACGCAGTATTTT	CASSKVGVRGGTDTQYF
many	TRBJ2-3	TRBV20-1	TRBD1	TGCAGTGCCCGGGACAGGGGGCCAGATACGCAGTATTTT	CSARDRGPDTQYF
many	TRBJ2-1	TRBV7-6	-	TGTGCCAGCAGCTTAAGCACCTCCGGGGAGCAGTTCTTC	CASSLSTSGEQFF
-	TRBJ2-7	TRBV7-9	-	TGTGCCAGCAGCTTCCCGGCCCAGGGCAACTCCTACGAGCAGTACTTC	CASSFPAQGNSYEQYF
-	TRBJ1-4	TRBV6-1	TRBD1	TGTGCCAGCAGTAATCCCGGGACAGGAACTAATGAAAAACTGTTTTTT	CASSNPGTGTNEKLFF
many	TRBJ2-7	TRBV20-1	-	TGCAGTGCTGCTAACGCGGGAATCTCCTACGAGCAGTACTTC	CSAANAGISYEQYF
few	TRBJ2-5	TRBV12-3/TRBV12-4	TRBD2	TGTGCCAGCAGTTTATCAGCGGGGGGGCCTCTGGGCTTC	CASSLSAGGPLGF
many	TRBJ2-5	TRBV10-3	-	TGTGCCATCAGTGAGTCGACAGAGACCCAGTACTTC	CAISESTETQYF
many	TRBJ2-5	TRBV7-9	-	TGTGCCAGCAGCTACCGCGGAAGTCAAGAGACCCAGTACTTC	CASSYRGSQETQYF
many	TRBJ1-1	TRBV6-5	-	TGTGCCAGCAGTTCACCGCGGTTCCATGAAGCTTTCTTT	CASSSPRFHEAFF
many	TRBJ1-2	TRBV4-2	-	TGTGCCAGCAGCCAAGTCCTCAAGTCTCCTAGGGCTGGCTACACCTTC	CASSQVLKSPRAGYTF
many	TRBJ2-3	TRBV12-3/TRBV12-4	TRBD2	TGTGCCAGCAGTTTATTTCCATCTAGCGGGGGACCCACAGATACGCAGTATTTT	CASSLFPSSGGPTDTQYF
many	TRBJ1-1	TRBV2	-	TGTGCCAGCAGTCTGTGGGAAGCTTTCTTT	CASSLWEAFF
many	TRBJ1-1	TRBV4-1	-	TGCGCCAGCAGCCAAGAACGGCAGGGACGTTCTTTCTTT	CASSQERQGRSFF
many	TRBJ1-5	TRBV20-1	TRBD1	TGCAGTGCGACCGGACAGGGTAAAGATCAGCCCCAGCATTTT	CSATGQGKDQPQHF
many	TRBJ1-2	TRBV2	-	TGTGCCAGCACCCCGGACAGTTACAACTATGGCTACACCTTC	CASTPDSYNYGYTF
many	TRBJ1-2	TRBV27	-	TGTGCCAGCAGTTCCCGGGACACTTCTAACTATGGCTACACCTTC	CASSSRDTSNYGYTF
-	TRBJ2-7	TRBV18	TRBD1	TGTGCCAGCTCACTGGGACAGGCAGACTACGAGCAGTACTTC	CASSLGQADYEQYF